This entry lists 20 T cell receptor beta chains sequenced from one sample in a study of cytomegalovirus exposure and HLA in healthy donors (dated by TCRdb to about 2017). The library came from the immunoSEQ multiplex PCR assay. The multiplex PCR relied on a mix of 60 forward primers for TCR Vbeta segments and 13 reverse primers for TCR Jbeta segments. This is the immuneACCESS table as TCRdb keeps it, with only in-frame sequences that have V and J called. A part of the clones is gone; compared with another copy, unresolved V genes explain less than half, and the rest is unexplained. The table for this sample shows around 75,000 clones. The top ten constitute approximately 14% of the sample. What was sequenced was PBMCs. Receptors originate from a man in his fifties in good health and CMV-seropositive.

The V and J genes are TRBV2 and TRBJ2-5; weak D call: TRBD2 (5 bases). The DNA end lines up better with TRBJ2-7; the J call may be wrong. CDR3 size: 15 residues. Germline CDR1 and CDR2: SNHLY and FYNNEI. The CDR3, as DNA: TGTGCCAGCAGTGGCCCCTTGGGAGACCCCTACGAGCAGTACTTC. It yields the protein CASSGPLGDPYEQYF.

The rearrangement joins TRBV9 to TRBJ2-7, with 9 bases lining up with TRBD1. The germline gives CDR1 SGDLS, CDR2 YYNGEE. The CDR3 covers 21 residues. Unmatched junction bases numbered 21, after V lost 2 bases and J lost 0 bases. The CDR3 region is CASSVVGDREGLADFSYEQYF. The CDR3 DNA reads TGTGCCAGCAGCGTTGTAGGGGACAGGGAGGGATTAGCCGATTTCTCCTACGAGCAGTACTTC.

The rearrangement uses TRBV7-3 and TRBJ2-1; 8 bases agree with TRBD2. Germline V gives CDR1 SGHTA, CDR2 FQGTGA. V lost 5 bases to trimming and J lost 5 bases; unmatched junction nucleotides: 2. The CDR3 covers 13 residues. This CDR3 reads CASSRGGNNEQFF. CDR3 nucleotide sequence: TGTGCCAGCAGCCGGGGGGGGAACAATGAGCAGTTCTTC.

The chain employs TRBV18 and TRBJ2-1; the match to TRBD1 covers 8 bases. Germline CDR1 is KGHSH and CDR2 is LQKENI. With 0 bases clipped from V and 10 bases from J, the junction kept 5 bases outside the gene matches. The CDR3 loop spans 14 amino acids. CDR3 nucleotides: TGTGCCAGCTCACCACCGGACAGGGTGAGAGAGCAGTTCTTC. Translated: CASSPPDRVREQFF.

The chain uses TRBV7-9 and TRBJ1-2, with a possible D match to TRBD1 (6 bases). The ends were cut back, 4 bases at V and 8 bases at J, with 17 bases in the middle. The germline V gene has CDR1 SEHNR and CDR2 FQNEAQ (reference sequence). The CDR3 extends over 14 amino acids. For the CDR3, the DNA is TGTGCCAGCAGCTCGCGAGGGGGAAGGGAGGGCTACACCTTC. Translating gives CASSSRGGREGYTF.

The gene calls are TRBV7-8 and TRBJ2-2; 11 nucleotides match TRBD2. In germline, CDR1 is SGHVS, CDR2 FQNEAQ. There are 16 residues in the CDR3. After removal of 4 bases from V and 5 bases from J, the junction contained 6 bases not matched to a gene. This CDR3 is CASSYSGRAGTGELFF. In DNA form, the CDR3 reads TGTGCCAGCAGCTATAGCGGGAGGGCCGGAACCGGGGAGCTGTTTTTT.

The chain uses TRBV5-5 and TRBJ1-1; unclear D gene. Germline lookup yields CDR1 SGHKS and CDR2 YYEKEE (reference sequence). Trimming stripped 4 bases from V and 5 bases from J, with 30 bases between. CDR3 size: 19 residues. The CDR3 reads CASSPGDVGTSAFVTEAFF. The CDR3 DNA reads as TGTGCCAGCAGCCCGGGAGATGTCGGTACGTCCGCATTTGTGACTGAAGCTTTCTTT.

J is TRBJ1-5 and V is TRBV4-1, with 7 bases lining up with TRBD1. With V trimmed by 1 base and J by 2 bases, 14 bases remained unmatched. The V gene's germline CDR1 is MGHRA and CDR2 YSYEKL. The length of the CDR3 is 19 residues. CDR3 loop: CASSQVIRWRGLGNQPQHF. In DNA, the CDR3 is TGCGCCAGCAGCCAAGTGATTCGATGGAGGGGGCTAGGCAATCAGCCCCAGCATTTT.

The chain employs TRBV29-1 and TRBJ2-3; 8 bases fit TRBD1. The CDR3 runs to 17 residues. Germline CDR1 reads SQVTM; CDR2 reads ANQGSEA. The junction had 13 bases not matched to a gene; V was cut back by 1 base and J by 4 bases. The CDR3 DNA is TGCAGCGTTGAAGGGATATCAGGTCCACAGGGGGCAGATACGCAGTATTTT. Encoded protein: CSVEGISGPQGADTQYF.

J is TRBJ1-1 and V is TRBV2, with D possibly TRBD1 on 5 matching bases. Germline assignment: CDR1 SNHLY and CDR2 FYNNEI. The CDR3 runs 15 residues. V was shortened by 7 bases and J by 3 bases, with 18 bases between the two germline ends. Here the CDR3 DNA reads TGTGCCAGCACCCCCCTCGTCGGGGGGTACACTGAAGCTTTCTTT. As protein: CASTPLVGGYTEAFF.

This chain links TRBV2 with TRBJ2-2, with TRBD2 as a possible D gene (6 bases). Deletions cut 11 bases from V and 1 base from J, with 14 bases between. The germline CDR1 and CDR2 sequences are SNHLY and FYNNEI. CDR3 length: 14 amino acids. Here the CDR3 DNA reads TGTGCCTGCCTAGGAGGGAGGAACACCGGGGAGCTGTTTTTT. Protein: CACLGGRNTGELFF.

The V gene is TRBV28, the J gene TRBJ2-7, with D possibly being TRBD1 (5 bases). Trimming stripped 6 bases from V and 3 bases from J, with 15 bases between. CDR1 and CDR2 (germline): MDHEN, SYDVKM. The CDR3 loop spans 14 amino acids. CDR3 region: CASSQPNRFYEQYF. CDR3 nucleotide sequence: TGTGCCAGCAGCCAACCTAACAGGTTCTACGAGCAGTACTTC.

The V gene is TRBV9, the J gene TRBJ1-3; 9 positions agree with TRBD1. Per the germline V gene, CDR1 is SGDLS and CDR2 is YYNGEE. The V gene end was trimmed by 0 bases and the J gene end by 4 bases; junction bases not matched to a gene: 5. The CDR3 length is 16 residues. The CDR3 DNA sequence: TGTGCCAGCAGCGTAGCTCTCGGGACAGGGGGAAACACCATATATTTT. Its translation: CASSVALGTGGNTIYF.

Worth noting for this clone: The junction differs from germline at one of its ends, possibly a read error. The chain couples TRBV14 to TRBJ1-6; 7 nucleotides line up with TRBD1. There are 15 residues in the CDR3. The V gene's germline CDR1 is SGHDN and CDR2 FVKESK. The CDR3 DNA follows: TGTGCCGGCAGCCAATGGGACAGTTATAATTCACCCCTCCACTTT. It translates to CAGSQWDSYNSPLHF.

The V call is TRBV19, the J call TRBJ2-3; possible D gene TRBD1, 5 bases. The CDR3 is 15 amino acids. V was clipped by 1 base and J by 10 bases, with 18 bases between them. Germline values: CDR1 LNHDA, CDR2 SQIVND (reference sequence). CDR3 in DNA: TGTGCCAGTAGTATAGTGGGGCCCGTCTCCCCATCGCAGTATTTT. Its translation is CASSIVGPVSPSQYF. The entire variable domain, with the rest obtained from reference TRBV19 and TRBJ2-3, is as follows: DGGITQSPKYLFRKEGQNVTLSCEQNLNHDAMYWYRQDPGQGLRLIYYSQIVNDFQKGDIAEGYSVSREKKESFPLTVTSAQKNPTAFYLCASSIVGPVSPSQYFGPGTRLTVL.

The V and J genes are TRBV10-3 and TRBJ2-7; 10 nucleotides match TRBD1. Germline assignment: CDR1 ENHRY and CDR2 SYGVKD. Trimming cost V 5 bases and J 7 bases; bases outside gene matches: 14. The CDR3 covers 16 residues. CDR3 bases: TGTGCCATCAGTCAGGGGGGGCGGGACAGGGGAAGAGAGCAGTACTTC. Encoded protein: CAISQGGRDRGREQYF.

This rearrangement joins TRBV5-4 to TRBJ2-3, with D maybe TRBD1 (6 bases). Germline CDR1 is SGHNT and CDR2 is YYREEE (reference sequence). Trimming stripped 1 base from V and 2 bases from J, with 11 bases between. The CDR3 covers 15 residues. The CDR3 sequence is CASSLMGQFTDTQYF. The CDR3 DNA sequence: TGTGCCAGCAGCTTGATGGGACAATTCACAGATACGCAGTATTTT.

This rearrangement joins TRBV5-1 to TRBJ2-3; 12 positions agree with TRBD1. Germline CDR1 and CDR2: SGHRS and YFSETQ. V shed 7 bases and J 2 bases; nucleotides not matched to a gene: 5. This CDR3 is 15 amino acids long. CDR3 sequence (DNA): TGCGCCAGCGGACCGGGACAGGGGGCCACAGATACGCAGTATTTT. Translating gives CASGPGQGATDTQYF.

J is TRBJ2-4 and V is TRBV4-1; perhaps TRBD1 as D (6 bases). V was pared by 1 base and J by 6 bases, with 10 bases between. Germline lookup yields CDR1 MGHRA and CDR2 YSYEKL. CDR3 size: 14 residues. The CDR3 here is CASSQGGQPNIQYF. CDR3 nucleotides: TGCGCCAGCAGCCAAGGGGGGCAGCCAAACATTCAGTACTTC.

The chain couples TRBV19 to TRBJ1-4; 9 bases fit TRBD1. The V gene's germline CDR1 is LNHDA and CDR2 SQIVND (reference sequence). The CDR3 has 13 amino acids. V trimming: 9 bases; J trimming: 6 bases; junction bases outside the gene matches: 5. The DNA for the CDR3 is TGTGCCAGCCGGGACAGGGTGGATGAAAAACTGTTTTTT. It is translated as CASRDRVDEKLFF.